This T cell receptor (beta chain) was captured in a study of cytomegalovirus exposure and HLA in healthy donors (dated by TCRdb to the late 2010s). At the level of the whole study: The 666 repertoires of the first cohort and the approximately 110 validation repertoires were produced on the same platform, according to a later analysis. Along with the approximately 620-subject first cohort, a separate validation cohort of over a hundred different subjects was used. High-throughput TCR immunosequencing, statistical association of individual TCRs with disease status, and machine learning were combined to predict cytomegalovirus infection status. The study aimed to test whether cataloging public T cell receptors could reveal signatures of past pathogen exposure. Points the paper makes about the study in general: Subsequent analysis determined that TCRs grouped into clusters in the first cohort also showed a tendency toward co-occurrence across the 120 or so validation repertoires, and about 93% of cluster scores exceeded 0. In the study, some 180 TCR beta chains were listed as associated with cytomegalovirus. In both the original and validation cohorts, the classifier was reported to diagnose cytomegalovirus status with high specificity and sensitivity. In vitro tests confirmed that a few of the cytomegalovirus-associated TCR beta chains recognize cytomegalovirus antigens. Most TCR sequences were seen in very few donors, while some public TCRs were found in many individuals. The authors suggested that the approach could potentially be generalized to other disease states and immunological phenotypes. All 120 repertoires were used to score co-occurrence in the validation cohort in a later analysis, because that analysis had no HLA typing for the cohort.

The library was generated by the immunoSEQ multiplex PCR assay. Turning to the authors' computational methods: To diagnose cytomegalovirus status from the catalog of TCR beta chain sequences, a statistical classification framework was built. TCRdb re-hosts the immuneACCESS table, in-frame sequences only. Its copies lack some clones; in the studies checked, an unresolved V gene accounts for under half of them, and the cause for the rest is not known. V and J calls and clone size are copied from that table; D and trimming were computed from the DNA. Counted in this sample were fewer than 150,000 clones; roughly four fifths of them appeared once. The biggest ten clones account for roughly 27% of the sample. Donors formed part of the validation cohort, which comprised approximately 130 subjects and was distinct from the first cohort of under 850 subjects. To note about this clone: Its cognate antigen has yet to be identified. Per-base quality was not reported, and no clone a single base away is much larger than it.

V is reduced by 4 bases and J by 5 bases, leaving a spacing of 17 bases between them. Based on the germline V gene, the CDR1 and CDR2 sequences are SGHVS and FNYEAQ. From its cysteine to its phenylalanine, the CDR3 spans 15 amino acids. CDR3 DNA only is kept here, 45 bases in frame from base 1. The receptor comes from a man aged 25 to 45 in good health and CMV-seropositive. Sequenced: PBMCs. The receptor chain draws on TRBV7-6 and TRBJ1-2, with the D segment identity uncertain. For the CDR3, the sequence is CASSSVFGGGYGYTF. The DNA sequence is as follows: TGTGCCAGCAGCTCAGTTTTCGGTGGAGGGTATGGCTACACCTTC.